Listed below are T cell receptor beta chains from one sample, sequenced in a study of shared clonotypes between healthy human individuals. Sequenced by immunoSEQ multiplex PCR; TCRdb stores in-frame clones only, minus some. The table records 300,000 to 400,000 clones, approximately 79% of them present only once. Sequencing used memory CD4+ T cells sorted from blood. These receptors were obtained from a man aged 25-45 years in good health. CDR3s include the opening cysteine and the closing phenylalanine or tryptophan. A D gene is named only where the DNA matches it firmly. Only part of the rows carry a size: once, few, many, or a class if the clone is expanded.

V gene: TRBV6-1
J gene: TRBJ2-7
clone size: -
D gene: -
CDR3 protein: CASRGDLAYEQYF
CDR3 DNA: TGTGCCAGCCGAGGCGATCTAGCCTACGAGCAGTACTTC

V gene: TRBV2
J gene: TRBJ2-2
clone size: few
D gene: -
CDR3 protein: CASSFLPPGYTGELFF
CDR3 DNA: TGTGCCAGCAGTTTTTTACCTCCAGGGTACACCGGGGAGCTGTTTTTT

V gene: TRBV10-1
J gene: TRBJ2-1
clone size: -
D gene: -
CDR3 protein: CASTQSRQHNNEQFF
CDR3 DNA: TGCGCCAGCACCCAGAGTCGACAGCATAACAATGAGCAGTTCTTC

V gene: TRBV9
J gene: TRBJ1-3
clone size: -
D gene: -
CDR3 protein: CASSASGMDTIYF
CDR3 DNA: TGTGCCAGCAGCGCGTCGGGGATGGACACCATATATTTT

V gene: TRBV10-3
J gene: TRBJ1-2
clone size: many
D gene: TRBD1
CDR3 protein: CAIRDPGQGYGYTF
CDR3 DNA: TGTGCCATCAGGGACCCGGGACAGGGGTATGGCTACACCTTC

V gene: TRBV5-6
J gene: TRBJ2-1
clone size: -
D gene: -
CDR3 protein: CASSLGPSERVGQFF
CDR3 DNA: TGTGCCAGCAGCTTGGGGCCTAGCGAGAGGGTGGGGCAGTTCTTC

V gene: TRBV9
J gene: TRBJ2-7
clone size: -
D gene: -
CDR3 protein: CASSFRSSYEQYF
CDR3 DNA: TGTGCCAGCAGCTTCCGGAGCTCCTACGAGCAGTACTTC

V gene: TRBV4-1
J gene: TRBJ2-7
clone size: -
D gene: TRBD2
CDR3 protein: CASSLSGRVDEQYF
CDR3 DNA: TGCGCCAGCAGCCTGAGCGGGAGGGTCGACGAGCAGTACTTC

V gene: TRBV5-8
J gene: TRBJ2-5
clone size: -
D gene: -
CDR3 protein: CASSQGARIQETQYF
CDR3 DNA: TGTGCCAGCAGCCAAGGGGCCAGGATCCAAGAGACCCAGTACTTC

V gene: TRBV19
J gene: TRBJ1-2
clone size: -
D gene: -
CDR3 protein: CASSRAGERGYTF
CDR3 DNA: TGTGCCAGTTCTCGGGCAGGGGAAAGAGGCTACACCTTC

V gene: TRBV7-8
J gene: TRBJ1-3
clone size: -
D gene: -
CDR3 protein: CASRQGNTIYF
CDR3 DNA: TGTGCCAGCCGTCAGGGAAACACCATATATTTT

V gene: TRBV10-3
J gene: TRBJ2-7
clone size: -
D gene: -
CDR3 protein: CAISESHARSYEQYF
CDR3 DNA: TGTGCCATCAGTGAGTCCCATGCACGTTCCTACGAGCAGTACTTC

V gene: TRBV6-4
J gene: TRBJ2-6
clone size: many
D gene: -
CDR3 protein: CASSDNSGANVLTF
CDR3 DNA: TGTGCCAGCAGTGACAACTCTGGGGCCAACGTCCTGACTTTC

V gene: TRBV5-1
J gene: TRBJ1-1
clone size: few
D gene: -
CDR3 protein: CASRSGGTEAFF
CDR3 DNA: TGCGCCAGCAGGTCCGGGGGCACTGAAGCTTTCTTT

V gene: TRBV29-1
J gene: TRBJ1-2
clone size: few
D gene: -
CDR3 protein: CSVVLAGSDYGYTF
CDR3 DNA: TGCAGCGTTGTTTTGGCGGGGTCCGACTATGGCTACACCTTC

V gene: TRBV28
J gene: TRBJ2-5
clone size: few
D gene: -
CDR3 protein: CASSVGGGQETQYF
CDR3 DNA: TGTGCCAGCAGCGTAGGGGGGGGACAAGAGACCCAGTACTTC

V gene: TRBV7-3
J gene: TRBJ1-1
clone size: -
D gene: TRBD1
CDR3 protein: CASSLLSGQGNEAFF
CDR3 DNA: TGTGCCAGCAGCTTACTTTCGGGACAGGGGAATGAAGCTTTCTTT

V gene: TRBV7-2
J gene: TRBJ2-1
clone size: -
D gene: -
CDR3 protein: CASTDPGNEQFF
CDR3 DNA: TGTGCCAGCACCGACCCCGGCAATGAGCAGTTCTTC

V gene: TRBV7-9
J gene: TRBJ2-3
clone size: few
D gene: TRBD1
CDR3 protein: CASSPRQGRGADTQYF
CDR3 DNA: TGTGCCAGCAGCCCCAGACAGGGGAGAGGCGCAGATACGCAGTATTTT

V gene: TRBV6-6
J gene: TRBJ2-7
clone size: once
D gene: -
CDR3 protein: CASSYSRARTYEQYF
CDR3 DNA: TGTGCCAGCAGTTACTCGAGGGCTAGAACCTACGAGCAGTACTTC

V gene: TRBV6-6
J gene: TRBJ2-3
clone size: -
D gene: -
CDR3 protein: CASKWAANTDTQYF
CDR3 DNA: TGTGCCAGCAAATGGGCAGCGAACACAGATACGCAGTATTTT

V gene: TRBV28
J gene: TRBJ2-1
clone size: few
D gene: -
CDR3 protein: CASRWRGYNEQFF
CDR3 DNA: TGTGCCAGCAGGTGGAGGGGATACAATGAGCAGTTCTTC

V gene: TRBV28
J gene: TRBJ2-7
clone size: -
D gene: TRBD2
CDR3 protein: CASSLLVAGAYEQYF
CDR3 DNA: TGTGCCAGCAGTTTATTGGTAGCGGGAGCCTACGAGCAGTACTTC

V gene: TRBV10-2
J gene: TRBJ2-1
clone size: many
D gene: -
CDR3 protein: CASSAHNEQFF
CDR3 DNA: TGCGCCAGCAGTGCACACAATGAGCAGTTCTTC

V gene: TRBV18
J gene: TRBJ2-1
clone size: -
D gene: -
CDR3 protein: CASSPPDQNEQFF
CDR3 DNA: TGTGCCAGCTCACCACCCGACCAGAATGAGCAGTTCTTC

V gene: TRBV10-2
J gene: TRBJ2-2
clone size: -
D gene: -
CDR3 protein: CASSVTAQNTGELFF
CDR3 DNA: TGCGCCAGCAGTGTAACTGCACAGAACACCGGGGAGCTGTTTTTT

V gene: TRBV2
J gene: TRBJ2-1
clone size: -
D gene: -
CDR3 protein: CASEAQGTGEQFF
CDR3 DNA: TGTGCCAGCGAGGCTCAGGGGACGGGTGAGCAGTTCTTC

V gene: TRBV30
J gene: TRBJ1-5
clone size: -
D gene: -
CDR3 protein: CAWSADRLNQPQHF
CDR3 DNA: TGTGCCTGGAGTGCTGACAGACTAAATCAGCCCCAGCATTTT